The clone carrying this TCR beta chain was recorded once. This sample is drawn from a study of T cell responses to AZD1222 COVID-19 vaccine. Assay used: immunoSEQ multiplex PCR; TCRdb lists only in-frame clones, some missing. The repertoire holds about 120,000 clones, with 92% as singletons. The germline CDR1 and CDR2 sequences are MNHEY and SMNVEV (reference sequence). V lost 3 bases, J lost 5 bases, and 10 bases lay in between. This CDR3 is 13 amino acids long. This TCR was sampled from an adult in good health. Material: peripheral blood, obtained on day 0 of AZD1222 vaccination. The genes are TRBV27 and TRBJ1-2; D is ambiguous. CDR3 coding DNA: TGTGCCAGCAGTTTGGACCCAAAATATGGCTACACCTTC. Protein product: CASSLDPKYGYTF.